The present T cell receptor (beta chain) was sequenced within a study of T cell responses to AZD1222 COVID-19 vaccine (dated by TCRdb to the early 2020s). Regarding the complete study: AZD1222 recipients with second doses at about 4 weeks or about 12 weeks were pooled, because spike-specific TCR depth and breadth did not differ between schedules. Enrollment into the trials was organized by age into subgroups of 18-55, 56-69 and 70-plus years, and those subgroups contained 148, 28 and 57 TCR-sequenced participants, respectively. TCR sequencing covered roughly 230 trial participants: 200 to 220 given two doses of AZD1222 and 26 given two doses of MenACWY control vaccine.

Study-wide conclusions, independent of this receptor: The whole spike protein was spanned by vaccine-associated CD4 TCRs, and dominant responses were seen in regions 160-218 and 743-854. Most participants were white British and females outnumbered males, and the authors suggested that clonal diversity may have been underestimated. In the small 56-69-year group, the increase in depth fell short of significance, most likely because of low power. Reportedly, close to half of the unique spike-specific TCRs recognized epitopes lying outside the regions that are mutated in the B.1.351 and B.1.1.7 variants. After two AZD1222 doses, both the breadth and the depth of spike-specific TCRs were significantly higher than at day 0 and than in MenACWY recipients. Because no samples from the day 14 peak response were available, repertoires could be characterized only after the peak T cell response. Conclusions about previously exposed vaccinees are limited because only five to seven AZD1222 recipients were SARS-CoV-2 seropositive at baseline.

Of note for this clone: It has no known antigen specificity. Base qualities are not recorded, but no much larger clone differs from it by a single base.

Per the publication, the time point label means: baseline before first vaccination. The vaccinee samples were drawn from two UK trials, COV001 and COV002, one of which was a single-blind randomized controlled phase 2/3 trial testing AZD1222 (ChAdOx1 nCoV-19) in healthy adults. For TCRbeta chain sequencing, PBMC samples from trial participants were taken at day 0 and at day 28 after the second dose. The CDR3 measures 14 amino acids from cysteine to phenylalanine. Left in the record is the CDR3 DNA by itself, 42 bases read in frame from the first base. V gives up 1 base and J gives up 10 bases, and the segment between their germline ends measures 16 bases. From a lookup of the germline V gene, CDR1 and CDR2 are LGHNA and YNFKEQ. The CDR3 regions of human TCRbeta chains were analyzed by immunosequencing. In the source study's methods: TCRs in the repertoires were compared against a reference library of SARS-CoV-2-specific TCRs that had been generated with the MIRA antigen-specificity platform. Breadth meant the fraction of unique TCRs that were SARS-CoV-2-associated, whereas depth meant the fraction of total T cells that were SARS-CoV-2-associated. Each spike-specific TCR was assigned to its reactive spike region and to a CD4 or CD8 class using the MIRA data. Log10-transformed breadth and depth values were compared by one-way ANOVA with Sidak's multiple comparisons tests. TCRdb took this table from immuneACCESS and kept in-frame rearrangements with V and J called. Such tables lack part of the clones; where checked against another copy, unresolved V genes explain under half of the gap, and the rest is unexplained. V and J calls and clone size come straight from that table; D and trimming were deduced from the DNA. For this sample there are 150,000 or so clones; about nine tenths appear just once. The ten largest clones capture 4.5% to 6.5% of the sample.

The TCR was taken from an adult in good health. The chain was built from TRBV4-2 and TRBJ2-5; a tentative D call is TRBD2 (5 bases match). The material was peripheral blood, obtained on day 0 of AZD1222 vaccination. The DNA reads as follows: TGTGCCAGCAGCCAAGTTCCAACCGCCGGGATCCAGTACTTC. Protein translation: CASSQVPTAGIQYF.